The 9 T cell receptor beta chains listed next were all sequenced from one sample in a study of blood T cell repertoires in COVID-19. Repertoires were generated with immunoSEQ multiplex PCR, while TCRdb's copy carries only in-frame clones and drops some. The table includes some 95,000 clones, about 80% detected once. Sequencing was carried out using peripheral blood. The source of these receptors is a man between 70 and 80 years old with acute or convalescent COVID-19.

This chain's CDR3 is CASSTRLETQYF. Written as DNA, the CDR3 is TGTGCCAGCAGTACTCGACTAGAGACCCAGTACTTC. V usage is TRBV6-5 and J usage is TRBJ2-5; D unresolved. V dropped 5 bases and J dropped 4 bases, with 8 bases sitting between them. CDR1 and CDR2 (germline): MNHEY, SVGAGI. This CDR3 spans 12 amino acids.

This clone has a handful of counts. The V call is TRBV9, the J call TRBJ2-2, with TRBD2 identical over 8 bases. The length of the CDR3 is 16 residues. The ends lost 0 bases at V and 2 bases at J; junction bases unmatched: 3. Per the germline V gene, CDR1 is SGDLS and CDR2 is YYNGEE. The CDR3 region is CASSVVSGTNTGELFF. CDR3 coding DNA: TGTGCCAGCAGCGTAGTTAGCGGGACCAACACCGGGGAGCTGTTTTTT.

This clone was observed a handful of times. The V and J genes are TRBV30 and TRBJ1-1; weak D call: TRBD1 (6 bases). Trimming took 8 bases from V and 7 from J, leaving 20 bases between them. The CDR3 is 13 amino acids. Germline CDR1 and CDR2: GTSNPN and SVGIG (reference sequence). The CDR3 DNA reads as TGTGCCCGCTCACAGGGCGAAGGAAATGAAGCTTTCTTT. It yields the protein CARSQGEGNEAFF.

The gene calls are TRBV28 and TRBJ2-5, with D uncertain. V dropped 6 bases and J dropped 5 bases, with 10 bases sitting between them. CDR1 is MDHEN, CDR2 SYDVKM, per germline. The CDR3 is 12 residues long. The CDR3 protein is CASRFPRETQYF. CDR3 coding DNA: TGTGCCAGCAGATTCCCTCGGGAGACCCAGTACTTC.

This rearrangement joins TRBV28 to TRBJ1-1; 9 nucleotides match TRBD1. The ends lost 7 bases at V and 2 bases at J; junction bases unmatched: 8. CDR1 is MDHEN and CDR2 is SYDVKM in the germline V gene. The CDR3 covers 15 residues. CDR3 region: CASKRTGVVNTEAFF. The DNA for the CDR3 is TGTGCCAGCAAGAGGACAGGGGTCGTTAACACTGAAGCTTTCTTT.

This chain uses TRBV24-1 with TRBJ2-7; D might be TRBD2 (5 bases). Per germline, CDR1 KGHDR and CDR2 SFDVKD. With 1 base removed from V and 0 bases from J, the gap between germline ends came to 12 bases. The CDR3 runs to 16 residues. Here the CDR3 DNA reads TGTGCCACCAGTGATTTTGGGAGCCCTCCCTCCTACGAGCAGTACTTC. This codes for CATSDFGSPPSYEQYF.

This clone was observed many times. The CDR3 sequence is CASSPQGSGGGNNEQFF. The CDR3 nucleotides read TGTGCCAGCAGCCCCCAGGGATCGGGAGGGGGAAACAATGAGCAGTTCTTC. The chain combines TRBV11-3 with TRBJ2-1; 8 positions agree with TRBD2. J lost 5 bases, V lost 5 bases, and 14 bases had no gene match. The CDR3 sequence is 17 residues long. Germline V gene lookup returns CDR1 SGHNT and CDR2 YENEEA. Using reference TRBV11-3 and TRBJ2-1 for the parts outside the CDR3, the full variable domain is EAGVVQSPRYKIIEKKQPVAFWCNPISGHNTLYWYLQNLGQGPELLIRYENEEAVDDSQLPKDRFSAERLKGVDSTLKIQPAELGDSAVYLCASSPQGSGGGNNEQFFGPGTRLTVL.

The chain carries TRBV29-1 and TRBJ1-1; TRBD1 is a possible D gene (6 bases). The CDR3 is made up of 12 amino acids. The V end was cut by 3 bases, the J end by 5 bases, with 10 bases between. CDR1 is SQVTM, CDR2 ANQGSEA, per germline. The CDR3 bases are TGCAGCGTTGATCAGGGGAGAACTGAAGCTTTCTTT. Translating it yields CSVDQGRTEAFF. The full variable domain, rest sourced from reference TRBV29-1 and TRBJ1-1, is SAVISQKPSRDICQRGTSLTIQCQVDSQVTMMFWYRQQPGQSLTLIATANQGSEATYESGFVIDKFPISRPNLTFSTLTVSNMSPEDSSIYLCSVDQGRTEAFFGQGTRLTVV.

The V and J genes are TRBV29-1 and TRBJ2-3; D gene unclear. Germline V gives CDR1 SQVTM, CDR2 ANQGSEA. The CDR3 has 13 residues. V lost 0 bases and J lost 4, with 8 bases in between. The CDR3 region is CSVEDLVPDTQYF. The CDR3 nucleotides are TGCAGCGTTGAAGATCTCGTCCCAGATACGCAGTATTTT.